Each of the 14 T cell receptor beta chains below was sequenced from the same sample in a study of blood T cell repertoires in COVID-19. The assay was immunoSEQ multiplex PCR, and TCRdb's table has in-frame clones only and misses some. Here the sample spans roughly 250,000 clones, around 89% being singletons. Sequencing used PBMCs or T cells enriched from blood (not recorded which). These receptors all stem from a man aged 50-59 years who had been exposed to COVID-19.

The chain employs TRBV7-9 and TRBJ2-3; no reliable D call. Between the trimmed V and J ends, which lost 5 bases and 8 bases, there was a span of 17 bases. The CDR3 sequence is 14 residues long. Germline V gives CDR1 SEHNR, CDR2 FQNEAQ (reference sequence). The CDR3 sequence is CASSLHEFFATQYF. In DNA form, the CDR3 reads TGTGCCAGCAGCCTCCACGAGTTTTTCGCTACGCAGTATTTT.

On this clone: A read error may account for a junction end that differs from germline. V gene TRBV28 combines with J gene TRBJ1-2; no clear D. Germline CDR1 is MDHEN and CDR2 is SYDVKM. The CDR3 is 12 residues long. This chain's CDR3 is CASSFPGSVSGF. The CDR3 bases are TGTGCCAGCAGTTTTCCCGGGTCAGTCAGCGGCTTC.

This clone came up once. V gene TRBV21-1 combines with J gene TRBJ1-5. TRBV21-1 is an annotated pseudogene. The CDR3 runs 13 residues. CDR3 residues: CASSKSRIQPQHF. The DNA for the CDR3 is TGTGCCAGCAGCAAAAGTAGAATCCAGCCCCAGCATTTT.

The chain recombines TRBV5-1 with TRBJ1-1; D is ambiguous. The CDR3 runs to 15 residues. Germline V lookup: CDR1 SGHRS, CDR2 YFSETQ. Trimming stripped 0 bases from V and 0 bases from J, with 9 bases between. Here the CDR3 DNA reads TGCGCCAGCAGCTTGGTTTCAGACATGAACACTGAAGCTTTCTTT. As protein: CASSLVSDMNTEAFF.

This sequence joins TRBV11-3 and TRBJ2-1; D might be TRBD2 (5 bases). The V gene's germline CDR1 is SGHNT and CDR2 YENEEA. The CDR3 is 14 amino acids. Trimming cost V 2 bases and J 4 bases, with 9 bases left between them. CDR3 DNA: TGTGCCAGCAGCTTATCCCGGGAATACAATGAGCAGTTCTTC. Translation gives CASSLSREYNEQFF.

This clone appeared a single time. The chain combines TRBV5-1 with TRBJ2-2; no clear D gene. CDR3 size: 12 residues. The V end lost 3 bases, the J end lost 3 bases, and 3 bases lay between the germline ends. Germline V gene lookup returns CDR1 SGHRS and CDR2 YFSETQ. The CDR3 reads CASSSYTGELFF. The CDR3 bases are TGCGCCAGCAGCTCCTACACCGGGGAGCTGTTTTTT. Combining the CDR3 with reference TRBV5-1 and TRBJ2-2 gives the whole variable domain KAGVTQTPRYLIKTRGQQVTLSCSPISGHRSVSWYQQTPGQGLQFLFEYFSETQRNKGNFPGRFSGRQFSNSRSEMNVSTLELGDSALYLCASSSYTGELFFGEGSRLTVL.

This rearrangement joins TRBV7-2 to TRBJ1-2; 9 bases map to TRBD1. J gave up 8 bases and V 8 bases, and 12 bases lay outside the gene matches. Germline CDR1 reads SGHTA; CDR2 reads FQGNSA. The CDR3 covers 14 residues. CDR3 sequence: CASAGDRVPRGYTF. The CDR3 DNA reads as TGTGCCAGCGCAGGGGACAGGGTCCCACGAGGCTACACCTTC.

This clone has just one count. The chain employs TRBV5-6 and TRBJ1-1; 7 nucleotides align to TRBD1. V shed 1 base, J shed 5 bases, and the junction held 2 bases outside the gene matches. This CDR3 has 13 residues. CDR1 is SGHDT and CDR2 is YYEEEE in the germline V gene. This CDR3 is CASSLFRGTEAFF. For the CDR3, the DNA is TGTGCCAGCAGCTTGTTCAGGGGGACTGAAGCTTTCTTT.

In regard to this clone: Within the sample, other DNA sequences also encode this same CDR3. V gene TRBV5-1 combines with J gene TRBJ1-2; 8 bases are a match to TRBD1. This CDR3 is 14 amino acids long. Trimming took 3 bases from V and 3 from J; bases not matched to a gene: 4. Germline V gives CDR1 SGHRS, CDR2 YFSETQ. CDR3 sequence: CASSSQGADYGYTF. CDR3 DNA sequence: TGCGCCAGCAGCTCTCAGGGGGCCGACTATGGCTACACCTTC. The full variable domain, completed using reference TRBV5-1 and TRBJ1-2, is KAGVTQTPRYLIKTRGQQVTLSCSPISGHRSVSWYQQTPGQGLQFLFEYFSETQRNKGNFPGRFSGRQFSNSRSEMNVSTLELGDSALYLCASSSQGADYGYTFGSGTRLTVV.

This clone was observed once. The CDR3 coding sequence is TGTGCCAGCAGTTTGGTGAGGGGGCGCGGAGGCTACACCTTC. This sequence encodes CASSLVRGRGGYTF. This chain connects TRBV27 to TRBJ1-2, with 7 positions matching TRBD1. This CDR3 is 14 amino acids long. The V gene end was trimmed by 3 bases and the J gene end by 8 bases; junction bases not matched to a gene: 9. CDR1 is MNHEY and CDR2 is SMNVEV in the germline V gene (reference sequence).

CDR3 nucleotide sequence: TGCGCCAGCAGGACTAGCGGAAACACCGGGGAGCTGTTTTTT. This codes for CASRTSGNTGELFF. V gene TRBV10-2 combines with J gene TRBJ2-2; 9 bases are a match to TRBD2. CDR1 is WSHSY and CDR2 is SAAADI in the germline V gene. CDR3 size: 14 residues. After removal of 6 bases from V and 2 bases from J, the junction contained 1 base not matched to a gene.

This chain uses TRBV10-1 with TRBJ2-3; D remains ambiguous. CDR3 length: 16 residues. From germline, CDR1 is WNHNN and CDR2 SYGVQD (reference sequence). The V and J ends lost 3 bases and 2 bases respectively, with 15 bases between them. The DNA for the CDR3 is TGCGCCAGCAGTGACCCCGGGTCCGAGACCACAGATACGCAGTATTTT. Translation gives CASSDPGSETTDTQYF.

The chain recombines TRBV30 with TRBJ1-5, with D possibly matching TRBD1 (6 bases). Trimming cost V 0 bases and J 5 bases, with 11 bases left between them. The CDR3 is 14 residues long. Per the germline V gene, CDR1 is GTSNPN and CDR2 is SVGIG (reference sequence). The CDR3 region is CAWSVGRGYQPQHF. DNA for the CDR3: TGTGCCTGGAGTGTGGGTAGGGGGTATCAGCCCCAGCATTTT.

The chain joins TRBV7-2 to TRBJ2-1; D unclear. In germline, CDR1 is SGHTA, CDR2 FQGNSA. Trimming stripped 6 bases from V and 4 bases from J, with 13 bases between. The CDR3 has 14 residues. In nucleotides, the CDR3 is TGTGCCAGCAGTCCTTCTCGTCCTTACAATGAGCAGTTCTTC. The encoded protein is CASSPSRPYNEQFF.